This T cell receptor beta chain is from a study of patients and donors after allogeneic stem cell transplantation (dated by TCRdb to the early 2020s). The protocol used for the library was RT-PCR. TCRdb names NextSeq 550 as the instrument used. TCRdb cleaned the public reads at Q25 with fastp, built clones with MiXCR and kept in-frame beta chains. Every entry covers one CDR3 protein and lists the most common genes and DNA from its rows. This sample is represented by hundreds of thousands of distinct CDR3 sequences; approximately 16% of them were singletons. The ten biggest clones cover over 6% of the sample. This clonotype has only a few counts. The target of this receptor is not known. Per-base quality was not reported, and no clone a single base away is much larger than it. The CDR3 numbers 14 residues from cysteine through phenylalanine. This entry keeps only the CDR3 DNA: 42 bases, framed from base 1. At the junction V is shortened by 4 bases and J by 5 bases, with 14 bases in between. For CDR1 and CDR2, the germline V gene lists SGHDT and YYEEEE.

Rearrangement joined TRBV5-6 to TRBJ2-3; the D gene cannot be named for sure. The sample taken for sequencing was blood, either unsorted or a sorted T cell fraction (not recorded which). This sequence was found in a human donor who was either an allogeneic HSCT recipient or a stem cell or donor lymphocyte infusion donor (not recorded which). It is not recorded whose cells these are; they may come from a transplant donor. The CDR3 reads CASSPLEPRDTQYF. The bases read TGTGCCAGCAGCCCGCTTGAGCCCCGAGATACGCAGTATTTT.